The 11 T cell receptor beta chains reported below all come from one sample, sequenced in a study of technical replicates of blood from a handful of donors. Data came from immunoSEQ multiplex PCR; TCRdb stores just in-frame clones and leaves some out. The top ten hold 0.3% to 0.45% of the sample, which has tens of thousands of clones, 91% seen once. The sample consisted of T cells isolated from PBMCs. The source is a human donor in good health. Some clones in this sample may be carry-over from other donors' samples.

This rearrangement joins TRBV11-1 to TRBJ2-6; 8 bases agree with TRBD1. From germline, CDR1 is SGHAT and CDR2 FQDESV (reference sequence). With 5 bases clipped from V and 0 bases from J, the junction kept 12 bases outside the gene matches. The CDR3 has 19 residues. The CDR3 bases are TGTGCCAGCAGCCCAGAACCCGGGACAGGCCTCTCTGGGGCCAACGTCCTGACTTTC. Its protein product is CASSPEPGTGLSGANVLTF.

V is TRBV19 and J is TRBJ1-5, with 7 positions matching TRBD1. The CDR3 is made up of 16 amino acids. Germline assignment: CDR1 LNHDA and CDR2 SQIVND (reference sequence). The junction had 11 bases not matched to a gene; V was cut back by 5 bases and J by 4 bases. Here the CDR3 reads CASSPRQGGHNQPQHF. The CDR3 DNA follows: TGTGCCAGTAGTCCCCGGCAGGGGGGCCATAATCAGCCCCAGCATTTT.

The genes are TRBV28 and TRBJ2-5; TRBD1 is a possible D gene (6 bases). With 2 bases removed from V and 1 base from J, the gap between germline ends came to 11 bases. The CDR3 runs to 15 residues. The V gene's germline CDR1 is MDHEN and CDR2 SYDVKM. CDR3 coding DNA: TGTGCCAGCAGTTTACCCGGGACATTCCAAGAGACCCAGTACTTC. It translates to CASSLPGTFQETQYF. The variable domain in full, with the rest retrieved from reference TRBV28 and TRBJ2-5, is DVKVTQSSRYLVKRTGEKVFLECVQDMDHENMFWYRQDPGLGLRLIYFSYDVKMKEKGDIPEGYSVSREKKERFSLILESASTNQTSMYLCASSLPGTFQETQYFGPGTRLLVL.

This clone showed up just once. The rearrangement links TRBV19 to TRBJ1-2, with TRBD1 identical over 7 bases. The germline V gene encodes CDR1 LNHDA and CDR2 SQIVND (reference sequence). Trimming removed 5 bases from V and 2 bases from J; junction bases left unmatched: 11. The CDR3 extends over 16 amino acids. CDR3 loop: CASSARQGSQNYGYTF. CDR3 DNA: TGTGCCAGTAGTGCTAGACAGGGTTCGCAGAACTATGGCTACACCTTC.

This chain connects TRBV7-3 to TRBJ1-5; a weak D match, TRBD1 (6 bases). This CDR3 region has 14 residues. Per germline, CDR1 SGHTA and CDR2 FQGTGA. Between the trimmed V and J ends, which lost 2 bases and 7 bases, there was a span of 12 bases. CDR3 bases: TGTGCCAGCAGCTTAGGGACAAACCAACAGCCCCAGCATTTT. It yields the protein CASSLGTNQQPQHF.

CDR3 bases: TGTGCCAGCAGCGGGAGTGGGGTCGGCAATGAGCAGTTCTTC. It is translated as CASSGSGVGNEQFF. This chain links TRBV7-3 with TRBJ2-1, with a tentative D call TRBD2 (5 bases). The germline V gene has CDR1 SGHTA and CDR2 FQGTGA. Trimming shortened V by 5 bases and J by 6 bases, and 14 bases separated the two germline ends. There are 14 residues in the CDR3.

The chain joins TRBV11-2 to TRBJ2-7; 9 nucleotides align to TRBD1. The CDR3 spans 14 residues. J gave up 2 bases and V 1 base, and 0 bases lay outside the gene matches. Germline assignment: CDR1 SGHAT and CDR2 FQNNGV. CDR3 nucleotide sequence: TGTGCCAGCAGCTTAGGGACAGGGGCCTACGAGCAGTACTTC. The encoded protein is CASSLGTGAYEQYF.

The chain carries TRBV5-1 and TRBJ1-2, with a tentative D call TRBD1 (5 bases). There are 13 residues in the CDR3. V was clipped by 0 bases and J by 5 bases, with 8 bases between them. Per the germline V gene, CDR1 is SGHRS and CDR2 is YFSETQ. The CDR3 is CASSLGRVYGYTF. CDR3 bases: TGCGCCAGCAGCTTGGGCAGGGTTTATGGCTACACCTTC.

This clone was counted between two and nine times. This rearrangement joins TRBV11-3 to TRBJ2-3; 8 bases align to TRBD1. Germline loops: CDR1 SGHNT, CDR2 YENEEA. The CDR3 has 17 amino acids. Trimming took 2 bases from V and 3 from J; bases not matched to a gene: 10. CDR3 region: CASSLSGTGLGTDTQYF. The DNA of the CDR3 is TGTGCCAGCAGCTTATCCGGGACAGGCTTGGGGACAGATACGCAGTATTTT. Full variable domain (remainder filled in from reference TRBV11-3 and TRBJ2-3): EAGVVQSPRYKIIEKKQPVAFWCNPISGHNTLYWYLQNLGQGPELLIRYENEEAVDDSQLPKDRFSAERLKGVDSTLKIQPAELGDSAVYLCASSLSGTGLGTDTQYFGPGTRLTVL.

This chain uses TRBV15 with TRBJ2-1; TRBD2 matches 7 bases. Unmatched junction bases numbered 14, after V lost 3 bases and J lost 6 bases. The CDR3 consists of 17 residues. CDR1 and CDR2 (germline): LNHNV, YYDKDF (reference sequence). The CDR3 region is CATSRMEPAGEGNEQFF. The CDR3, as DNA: TGTGCCACCAGCAGGATGGAACCGGCGGGAGAGGGCAATGAGCAGTTCTTC. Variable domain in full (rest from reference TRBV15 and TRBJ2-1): DAMVIQNPRYQVTQFGKPVTLSCSQTLNHNVMYWYQQKSSQAPKLLFHYYDKDFNNEADTPDNFQSRRPNTSFCFLDIRSPGLGDTAMYLCATSRMEPAGEGNEQFFGPGTRLTVL.

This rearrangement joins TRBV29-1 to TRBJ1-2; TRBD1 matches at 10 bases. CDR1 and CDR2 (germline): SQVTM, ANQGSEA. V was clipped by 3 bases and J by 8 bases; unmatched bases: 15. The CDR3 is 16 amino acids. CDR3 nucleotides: TGCAGCGTTGATACGTTAGGGGGACAGGGGTTTCAAGGCTACACCTTC. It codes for CSVDTLGGQGFQGYTF.